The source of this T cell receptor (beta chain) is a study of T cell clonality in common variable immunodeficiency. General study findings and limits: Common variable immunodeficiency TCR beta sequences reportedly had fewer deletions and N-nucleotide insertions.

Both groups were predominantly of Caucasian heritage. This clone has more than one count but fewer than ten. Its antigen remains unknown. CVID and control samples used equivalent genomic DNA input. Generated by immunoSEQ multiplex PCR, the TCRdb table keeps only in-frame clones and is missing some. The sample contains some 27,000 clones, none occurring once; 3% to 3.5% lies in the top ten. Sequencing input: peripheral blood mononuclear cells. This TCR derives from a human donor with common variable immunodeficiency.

CDR3 protein: CASSIVYRRGHQPQHF. The covered CDR3 bases are TGTGCCAGTAGTATAGTGTACAGGCGAGGACATCAGCCC. The gene calls are TRBV19 and TRBJ1-5, with D possibly TRBD1 on 5 matching bases. The read gets to within 3 residues of the CDR3 end, and the germline J gene fills in the rest. Looked up from germline, CDR1 is LNHDA and CDR2 is SQIVND (reference sequence). Trimming shortened V by 1 base and J by 5 bases, and 15 bases separated the two germline ends. The CDR3 spans 16 residues.